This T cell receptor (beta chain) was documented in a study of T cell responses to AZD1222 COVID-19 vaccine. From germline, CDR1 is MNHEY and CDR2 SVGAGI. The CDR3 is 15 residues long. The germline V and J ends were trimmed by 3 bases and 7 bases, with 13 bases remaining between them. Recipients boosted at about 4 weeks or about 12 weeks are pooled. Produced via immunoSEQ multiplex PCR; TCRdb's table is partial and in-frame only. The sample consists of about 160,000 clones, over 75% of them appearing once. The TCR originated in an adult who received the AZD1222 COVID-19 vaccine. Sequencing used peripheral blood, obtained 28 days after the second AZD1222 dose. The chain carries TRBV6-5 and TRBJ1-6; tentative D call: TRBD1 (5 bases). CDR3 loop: CASSYAGTGNSPLHF. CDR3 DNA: TGTGCCAGCAGTTATGCCGGGACGGGAAATTCACCCCTCCACTTT.